These T cell receptor beta chains were read from a single sample in a study of graft-versus-host responses after intestinal transplantation. Some clones are missing from TCRdb's copy, which holds only in-frame ones; the method was immunoSEQ multiplex PCR. The sample includes about 85,000 clones, around 90% of them seen just once. These receptors are not linked to any known antigen. This material consisted of unstimulated CD8+ T cells sorted from spleen or lymph node cells, taken before transplant. These receptors were collected from a human donor who was the organ donor for an intestinal transplant. Both conserved end residues are trimmed from each CDR3.

v_gene	CDR3aa
TRBV7-8	ASSLATAGTGVFTDTQY
TRBV5-3	ARELTGEQF
TRBV6-1	ASSKGTHRDRGRRQPQH
TRBV2	ASSSPSTGNSDEQY
TRBV9	ASSAVRNTEAF
TRBV7-9	ASSLDREHGYT
TRBV11-2	ASTNPAGPRGEQF
TRBV5-6	ASSLEGNTGELF
TRBV2	ARTGLTYNEQF
TRBV7-6	ASSLEQTPAYEQY
TRBV6-6	ASSRQLAGEGDEQF
TRBV2	ASSGQGSSYNSPLH
TRBV5-5	ASSFQGFYGYT
TRBV5-1	ASSFATETQY
TRBV5-5	ASSPGPFDYNEQF
TRBV15	ATRDQGAGNTIY
TRBV27	ASRVGSGSSQY
TRBV11-3	ASSFGRGYT
TRBV7-9	ASSLGTYEQY
TRBV5-1	ASSLGKGPDTQY
TRBV5-4	ASSPAGREGRNEQF
TRBV9	ASSPGGGQNQPQH
TRBV6-1	ASSDPPTGGEQY